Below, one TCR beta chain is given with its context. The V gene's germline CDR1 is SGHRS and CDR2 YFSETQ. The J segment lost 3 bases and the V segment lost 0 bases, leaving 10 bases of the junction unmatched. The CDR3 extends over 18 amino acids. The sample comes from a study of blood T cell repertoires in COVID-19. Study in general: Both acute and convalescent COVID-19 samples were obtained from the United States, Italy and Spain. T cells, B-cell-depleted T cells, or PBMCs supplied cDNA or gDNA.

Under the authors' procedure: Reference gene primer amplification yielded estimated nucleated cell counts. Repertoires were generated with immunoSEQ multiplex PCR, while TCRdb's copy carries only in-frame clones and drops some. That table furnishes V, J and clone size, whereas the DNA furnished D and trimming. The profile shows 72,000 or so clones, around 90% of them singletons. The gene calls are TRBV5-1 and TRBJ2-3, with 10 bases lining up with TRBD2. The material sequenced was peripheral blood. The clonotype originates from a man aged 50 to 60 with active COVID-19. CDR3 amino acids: CASSLEVGSGRTTDTQYF. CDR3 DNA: TGCGCCAGCAGCTTGGAGGTGGGTAGCGGGAGGACGACAGATACGCAGTATTTT.